Listed below are T cell receptor beta chains from one sample, sequenced in a study of blood T cell repertoires in COVID-19. The repertoire was sequenced with immunoSEQ multiplex PCR; TCRdb's copy has only in-frame clones and lacks some. In the table there are approximately 300,000 clones, around 90% of which are singletons. Sequencing was performed on PBMCs or T cells enriched from blood (not recorded which). The receptors were sampled from a young woman with acute COVID-19. Both conserved end residues are part of each CDR3. The D gene is left open where the match is weak. A row's size may be missing; if present it is once, few, many or a size class.

CDR3 protein,CDR3 DNA,J gene,V gene,clone size,D gene
CASGLVVGSTDTQYF,TGTGCTAGTGGTTTGGTGGTAGGGAGTACAGATACGCAGTATTTT,TRBJ2-3,TRBV12-5,.,.
CASGLPGSNSPLHF,TGTGCTAGTGGTTTACCCGGGAGTAATTCACCCCTCCACTTT,TRBJ1-6,TRBV12-5,.,.
CASSQTRYNEQFF,TGTGCCAGCAGCCAAACTAGGTACAATGAGCAGTTCTTC,TRBJ2-1,TRBV3-1/TRBV3-2,.,.
CASSYSEKETQYF,TGTGCCAGCAGTTACTCAGAGAAAGAGACCCAGTACTTC,TRBJ2-5,TRBV6-5,.,.
CATGGGPGQPQHF,TGTGCCACGGGCGGGGGGCCAGGTCAGCCCCAGCATTTT,TRBJ1-5,TRBV24-1,.,.
CASSLTSGRRPGELFF,TGTGCCAGCAGTTTGACTAGCGGGAGAAGACCCGGGGAGCTGTTTTTT,TRBJ2-2,TRBV2,few,TRBD2
CASSSVEGAALIETQYF,TGTGCCAGCAGCTCGGTTGAGGGGGCAGCTTTGATTGAGACCCAGTACTTC,TRBJ2-5,TRBV11-3,.,TRBD1
CASSSSRTSGYNEQFF,TGTGCCAGCAGCTCTAGCCGGACTAGCGGGTACAATGAGCAGTTCTTC,TRBJ2-1,TRBV9,.,TRBD2
CASSLQGYNSPLHF,TGTGCCAGCAGCTTACAGGGATATAATTCACCCCTCCACTTT,TRBJ1-6,TRBV11-2,once,.
CASSLGQGAYNEQFF,TGTGCCAGCAGCCTGGGACAGGGGGCTTACAATGAGCAGTTCTTC,TRBJ2-1,TRBV7-9,.,TRBD1
CASSSSGGYTGELFF,TGCGCCAGCAGCTCTAGCGGGGGGTACACCGGGGAGCTGTTTTTT,TRBJ2-2,TRBV5-1,once,TRBD2
CASSIDGYSGSSYNEQFF,TGTGCCAGTAGTATAGATGGATATAGCGGGAGCTCCTACAATGAGCAGTTCTTC,TRBJ2-1,TRBV19,.,TRBD2
CASSLGRLPGQRGEQYF,TGCGCCAGCAGCTTGGGAAGACTCCCGGGACAGAGGGGCGAGCAGTACTTC,TRBJ2-7,TRBV5-1,.,TRBD1
CASSLGQHTEAFF,TGTGCCAGCAGCCTCGGACAGCACACTGAAGCTTTCTTT,TRBJ1-1,TRBV7-3,.,.
CASSESVLMEQQFF,TGTGCCAGCAGTGAATCGGTCCTAATGGAGCAGCAGTTCTTC,TRBJ2-1,TRBV25-1,.,.
CASVRNEQFF,TGTGCCAGCGTCAGAAATGAGCAGTTCTTC,TRBJ2-1,TRBV2,.,.
CASSSFGQGGDEQFF,TGTGCCAGCAGCTCCTTCGGACAGGGAGGAGATGAGCAGTTCTTC,TRBJ2-1,TRBV7-9,.,TRBD1
CAGKPGTGINYGYTF,TGTGCCGGCAAACCCGGGACAGGGATTAACTATGGCTACACCTTC,TRBJ1-2,TRBV10-3,.,TRBD1
CATSDSWTGYGYTF,TGTGCCACCAGTGATTCCTGGACAGGATATGGCTACACCTTC,TRBJ1-2,TRBV24-1,.,TRBD1
CASSLGQAPYGYTF,TGTGCCAGCAGTTTAGGGCAGGCACCCTATGGCTACACCTTC,TRBJ1-2,TRBV28,.,.
CASSQGQGLDTEAFF,TGTGCCAGCTCACAGGGACAAGGCTTGGACACTGAAGCTTTCTTT,TRBJ1-1,TRBV18,.,.
CASSSPSKQGEQYF,TGTGCCAGCAGCAGCCCTTCTAAACAGGGCGAGCAGTACTTC,TRBJ2-7,TRBV11-3,.,.
CASSHLKQQGINQPQHF,TGTGCCAGCAGCCATCTTAAACAACAGGGAATCAATCAGCCCCAGCATTTT,TRBJ1-5,TRBV27,.,.
CASSQASSYEQYF,TGTGCCAGCAGCCAGGCCAGTTCCTACGAGCAGTACTTC,TRBJ2-7,TRBV11-2,.,.
CASSLRTSGIYNEQFF,TGCGCCAGCAGCTTAAGGACTAGCGGGATCTACAATGAGCAGTTCTTC,TRBJ2-1,TRBV5-1,.,TRBD2
CASSPRRDPGELFF,TGTGCCAGCAGCCCCCGGCGGGACCCCGGGGAGCTGTTTTTT,TRBJ2-2,TRBV7-8,.,.
CASSTKRGGRTDNEQFF,TGTGCCAGCAGCACTAAACGGGGCGGGAGGACTGACAATGAGCAGTTCTTC,TRBJ2-1,TRBV7-2,.,TRBD2
CASSLPGTYEQYF,TGTGCCAGCAGTTTGCCGGGAACCTACGAGCAGTACTTC,TRBJ2-7,TRBV28,.,.